Below are 18 T cell receptor beta chains sequenced from a single sample in a study of cytomegalovirus exposure and HLA in healthy donors. The primer mix had 60 Vbeta and 13 Jbeta primers. Assay used: immunoSEQ multiplex PCR; TCRdb lists only in-frame clones, some missing. The sample shows some 200,000 clones, and roughly 0.83% sits with its ten largest clones. What was sequenced was PBMCs. The source of these receptors is a woman aged 18-29 years in good health and CMV-seropositive.

The chain uses TRBV6-5 and TRBJ2-5, with 7 bases matching TRBD1. From germline, CDR1 is MNHEY and CDR2 SVGAGI. Trimming at V came to 5 bases and at J to 7 bases, leaving 7 bases not matched to a gene. This CDR3 spans 13 amino acids. The CDR3 is CASSQQGWGTQYF. The CDR3 DNA follows: TGTGCCAGCAGTCAACAGGGGTGGGGGACCCAGTACTTC.

The rearrangement links TRBV7-6 to TRBJ1-3, with 8 bases identical to TRBD1. This CDR3 is built from 16 residues. The ends lost 1 base at V and 3 bases at J; junction bases unmatched: 5. Germline V lookup: CDR1 SGHVS, CDR2 FNYEAQ. CDR3 residues: CASSLGQGAGGNTIYF. Written as DNA, the CDR3 is TGTGCCAGCAGCTTAGGGCAGGGGGCAGGTGGAAACACCATATATTTT.

The rearrangement uses TRBV7-9 and TRBJ2-1, with 9 bases lining up with TRBD1. J gave up 1 base and V 5 bases, and 9 bases lay outside the gene matches. The CDR3 is 17 amino acids. Per germline, CDR1 SEHNR and CDR2 FQNEAQ (reference sequence). The CDR3 loop reads CASSTLVQGASYNEQFF. CDR3 sequence (DNA): TGTGCCAGCAGCACTCTGGTACAGGGGGCATCCTACAATGAGCAGTTCTTC. The variable domain in full, completed from reference TRBV7-9 and TRBJ2-1, reads DTGVSQNPRHKITKRGQNVTFRCDPISEHNRLYWYRQTLGQGPEFLTYFQNEAQLEKSRLLSDRFSAERPKGSFSTLEIQRTEQGDSAMYLCASSTLVQGASYNEQFFGPGTRLTVL.

The rearrangement links TRBV13 to TRBJ1-1; D remains unclear. V was shortened by 5 bases and J by 5 bases, with 15 bases between the two germline ends. The CDR3 totals 14 residues. CDR1 is PRHDT and CDR2 is FYEKMQ in the germline V gene (reference sequence). This chain's CDR3 is CASSPNRERTEAFF. CDR3 nucleotide sequence: TGTGCCAGCAGCCCCAACCGGGAGAGGACTGAAGCTTTCTTT.

The rearrangement links TRBV6-5 to TRBJ2-3; perhaps TRBD1 as D (5 bases). CDR1 and CDR2 (germline): MNHEY, SVGAGI. V was trimmed by 0 bases and J by 0 bases, leaving 7 bases between them. The CDR3 is 15 residues long. CDR3 region: CASSYSAGSTDTQYF. The DNA for the CDR3 is TGTGCCAGCAGTTACTCTGCAGGGAGCACAGATACGCAGTATTTT.

The genes are TRBV5-4 and TRBJ2-5; possibly TRBD2 for D (5 bases). CDR3 length equals 15 residues. The germline V and J ends were trimmed by 6 bases and 5 bases, with 20 bases remaining between them. The germline CDR1 and CDR2 sequences are SGHNT and YYREEE (reference sequence). The CDR3 nucleotides read TGTGCCAGCAACTTCTCCCCTTCCGGGATCGAGACCCAGTACTTC. Protein: CASNFSPSGIETQYF.

V usage is TRBV27 and J usage is TRBJ1-1; 8 bases align to TRBD1. CDR3 length: 15 amino acids. The germline CDR1 and CDR2 sequences are MNHEY and SMNVEV (reference sequence). After removal of 6 bases from V and 4 bases from J, the junction contained 10 bases not matched to a gene. This chain's CDR3 is CASSRDRRTSTEAFF. CDR3 sequence (DNA): TGTGCCAGCAGCCGGGACAGGCGGACGAGCACTGAAGCTTTCTTT.

This chain connects TRBV7-9 to TRBJ2-4; TRBD2 is a possible D gene (6 bases). Germline CDR1 and CDR2: SEHNR and FQNEAQ (reference sequence). The CDR3 contains 16 residues. V lost 5 bases, J lost 0 bases, and 14 bases lay in between. This CDR3 reads CASSRRGGLAKNIQYF. The DNA for the CDR3 is TGTGCCAGCAGCCGTCGTGGGGGACTAGCCAAAAACATTCAGTACTTC. Full variable domain (missing parts from reference TRBV7-9 and TRBJ2-4): DTGVSQNPRHKITKRGQNVTFRCDPISEHNRLYWYRQTLGQGPEFLTYFQNEAQLEKSRLLSDRFSAERPKGSFSTLEIQRTEQGDSAMYLCASSRRGGLAKNIQYFGAGTRLSVL.

V gene TRBV18 combines with J gene TRBJ2-7, with D possibly being TRBD1 (5 bases). V lost 3 bases, J lost 2 bases, and 17 bases lay in between. CDR1 KGHSH and CDR2 LQKENI come from the germline V gene. The length of the CDR3 is 16 residues. CDR3 residues: CASSPLPGSTTYEQYF. The DNA for the CDR3 is TGTGCCAGCTCACCGCTGCCAGGGTCTACCACCTACGAGCAGTACTTC.

The chain has TRBV27 and TRBJ1-1; 7 bases align to TRBD1. Germline V CDR1 and CDR2: MNHEY, SMNVEV (reference sequence). V was clipped by 5 bases and J by 11 bases; unmatched bases: 11. There are 13 residues in the CDR3. The CDR3 DNA reads TGTGCCAGCAGTCCTGGACAGGTTGGGAGGGCTTTCTTT. It encodes CASSPGQVGRAFF.

The chain recombines TRBV29-1 with TRBJ2-1; D perhaps matches TRBD1 (6 bases). Looked up from germline, CDR1 is SQVTM and CDR2 is ANQGSEA. V was shortened by 7 bases and J by 1 base, with 17 bases between the two germline ends. This CDR3 spans 15 amino acids. The CDR3 DNA reads as TGCAGCGCGATAATCGGGACACCTTCCTACAATGAGCAGTTCTTC. Protein product: CSAIIGTPSYNEQFF.

This chain connects TRBV6-1 to TRBJ2-3; maybe TRBD1 (5 bases). This CDR3 has 15 residues. Germline CDR1 reads MNHNS; CDR2 reads SASEGT. Trimming left V 3 bases short and J 4 bases short, with 14 bases between. Written as DNA, the CDR3 is TGTGCCAGCAGTGACACGCAGGGTGGGGCAGATACGCAGTATTTT. Its protein is CASSDTQGGADTQYF.

V usage is TRBV25-1 and J usage is TRBJ2-1; 9 nucleotides line up with TRBD2. Germline lookup yields CDR1 MGHDK and CDR2 SYGVNS. The V and J ends lost 6 bases and 3 bases, in that order; junction bases with no gene match: 3. The CDR3 spans 14 residues. The CDR3 sequence: CASSLAGNYNEQFF. The DNA for the CDR3 is TGTGCCAGCAGCCTAGCGGGAAACTACAATGAGCAGTTCTTC.

V and J are TRBV5-1 and TRBJ2-5; 8 positions match TRBD2. This CDR3 is built from 17 residues. Per germline, CDR1 SGHRS and CDR2 YFSETQ. The trim removed 0 bases at V and 0 bases at J, leaving 7 bases unmatched. CDR3 bases: TGCGCCAGCAGCTTGGCTTTAGCGGGGACGTACCAAGAGACCCAGTACTTC. It specifies CASSLALAGTYQETQYF.

The chain links TRBV19 to TRBJ1-1; tentative D call: TRBD1 (5 bases). This CDR3 has 14 residues. V lost 3 bases and J 2 bases, leaving 10 bases between the germline ends. Per germline, CDR1 LNHDA and CDR2 SQIVND (reference sequence). The CDR3 nucleotides read TGTGCCAGTAGTATGGAGGGGATAAACACTGAAGCTTTCTTT. This sequence encodes CASSMEGINTEAFF.

V gene TRBV18 combines with J gene TRBJ1-2, with 7 bases aligning to TRBD1. Germline CDR1 and CDR2: KGHSH and LQKENI. The V segment lost 4 bases and the J segment 6 bases; nucleotides outside the gene matches: 17. The CDR3 is made up of 17 amino acids. The CDR3 reads CASSLRGGQAGSDGYTF. CDR3 bases: TGTGCCAGCTCACTTCGGGGAGGACAGGCGGGTTCTGATGGCTACACCTTC.

About this clone: The junction differs from germline at one of its ends, possibly a read error. V and J are TRBV11-2 and TRBJ1-1, with a tentative D call TRBD1 (5 bases). Germline loops: CDR1 SGHAT, CDR2 FQNNGV. The CDR3 loop spans 13 amino acids. CDR3 sequence: CASSLQGYTEASF. CDR3 DNA sequence: TGTGCCAGCAGCTTACAGGGATACACTGAAGCTTCCTTT.

This sequence joins TRBV10-3 and TRBJ1-1; D possibly corresponds to TRBD1 (6 bases). Germline CDR1 reads ENHRY; CDR2 reads SYGVKD. Trimming left V 3 bases short and J 0 bases short, with 11 bases between. The CDR3 is made up of 15 amino acids. The CDR3 sequence is CAISDGRTVNTEAFF. In DNA form, the CDR3 reads TGTGCCATCAGTGACGGGCGGACAGTGAACACTGAAGCTTTCTTT.